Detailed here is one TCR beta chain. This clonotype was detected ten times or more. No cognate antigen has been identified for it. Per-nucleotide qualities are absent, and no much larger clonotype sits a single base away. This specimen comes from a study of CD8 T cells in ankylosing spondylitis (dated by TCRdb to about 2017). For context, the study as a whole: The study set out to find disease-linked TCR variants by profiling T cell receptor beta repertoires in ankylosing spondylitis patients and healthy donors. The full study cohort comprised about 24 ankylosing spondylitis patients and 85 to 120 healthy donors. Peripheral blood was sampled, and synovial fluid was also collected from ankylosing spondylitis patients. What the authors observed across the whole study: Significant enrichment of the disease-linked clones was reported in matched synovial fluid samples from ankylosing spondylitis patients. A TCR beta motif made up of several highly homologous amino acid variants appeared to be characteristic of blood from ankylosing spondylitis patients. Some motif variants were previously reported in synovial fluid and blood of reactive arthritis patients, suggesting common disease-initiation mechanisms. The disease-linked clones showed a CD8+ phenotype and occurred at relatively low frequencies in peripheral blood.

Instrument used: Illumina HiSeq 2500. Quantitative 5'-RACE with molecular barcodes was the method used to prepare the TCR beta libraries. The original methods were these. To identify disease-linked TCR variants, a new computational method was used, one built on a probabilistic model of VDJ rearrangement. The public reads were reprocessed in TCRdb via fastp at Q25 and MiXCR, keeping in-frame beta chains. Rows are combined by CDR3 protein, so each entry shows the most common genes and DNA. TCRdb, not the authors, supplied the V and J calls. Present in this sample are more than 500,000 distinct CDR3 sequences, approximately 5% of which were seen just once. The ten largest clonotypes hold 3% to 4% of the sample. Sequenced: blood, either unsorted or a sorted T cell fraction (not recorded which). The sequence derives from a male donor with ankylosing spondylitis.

The encoded CDR3 is CASSLERQGQQYF. The DNA is as follows: TGTGCCAGCAGCTTAGAAAGACAGGGGCAGCAGTACTTC. The chain is made from TRBV7-2 and TRBJ2-7; TRBD1 matches 8 bases in the middle. For this chain, trimming is 1 base at the V end and 8 bases at the J end, and the number of junction bases without a gene match is 4. The germline V gene sets CDR1 to SGHTA and CDR2 to FQGNSA. The CDR3 goes from the cysteine to the phenylalanine over 13 residues. Only CDR3 DNA remains: 39 bases, in frame from the first base.